This TCR beta chain comes out of a study of Tregs in tolerant kidney transplant recipients. V was pared by 3 bases and J by 2 bases, with 16 bases of the junction left unmatched. The CDR3 runs to 20 residues. CDR1 and CDR2 from the germline V gene are MNHEY and SMNVEV (reference sequence). Thawed PBMCs were FACS-sorted into unstimulated CD4+CD25+CD127- regulatory T cells, CD4+CD25- non-regulatory cells, CD4 and CD8 cells. Details on this clone: As yet, its antigen is unknown.

Study conclusions and caveats: No direct test of biological reproducibility was done here. Tregs expanded with activated donor B cells seemed most donor-specific. Validation in larger populations is needed because few patients were studied.

Libraries were prepared by immunoSEQ multiplex PCR; TCRdb keeps only in-frame clonotypes and omits some of them. The sample lists about 72,000 clones; around nine tenths were seen once. J is TRBJ2-3 and V is TRBV27; 11 bases fit TRBD2. Source: CD8+ T cells from blood, taken before the transplant. This clonotype was obtained from a human donor who received a combined kidney and bone marrow transplant. In DNA form, the CDR3 reads TGTGCCAGCAGTTTTTCCTACAGCGTACAGGGACTAGCGGACACAGATACGCAGTATTTT. Translation: CASSFSYSVQGLADTDTQYF.